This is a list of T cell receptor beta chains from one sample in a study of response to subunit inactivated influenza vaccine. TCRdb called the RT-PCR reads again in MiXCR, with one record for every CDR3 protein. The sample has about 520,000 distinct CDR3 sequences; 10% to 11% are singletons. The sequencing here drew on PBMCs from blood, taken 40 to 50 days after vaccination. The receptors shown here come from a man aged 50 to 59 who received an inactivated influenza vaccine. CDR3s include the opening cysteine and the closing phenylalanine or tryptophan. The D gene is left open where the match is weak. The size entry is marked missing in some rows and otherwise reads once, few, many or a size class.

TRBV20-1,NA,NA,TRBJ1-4,CCASTPGRRTTNEKLFF,TGCTGTGCTAGTACCCCTGGTCGTAGGACAACTAATGAAAAACTGTTTTTT
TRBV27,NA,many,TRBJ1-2,CASRPGSSLGGYTF,TGTGCCAGCAGACCCGGGTCATCTTTGGGTGGCTACACCTTC
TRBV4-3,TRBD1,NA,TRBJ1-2,CASSQEASRGVYGYTF,TGCGCCAGCAGCCAAGAAGCGTCCAGGGGGGTCTATGGCTACACCTTC
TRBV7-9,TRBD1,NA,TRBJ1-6,CASSEGGTGDNSPLHF,TGTGCCAGCAGCGAAGGGGGGACAGGGGATAATTCACCCCTCCACTTT
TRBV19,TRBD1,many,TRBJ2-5,CASSPRDRIQETQYF,TGTGCCAGTAGTCCCCGGGACAGGATCCAAGAGACCCAGTACTTC
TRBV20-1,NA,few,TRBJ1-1,CSAFWERAFF,TGCAGTGCATTCTGGGAGAGAGCTTTCTTT
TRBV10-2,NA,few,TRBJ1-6,CASKPPADYNSPLHF,TGCGCCAGCAAACCCCCAGCCGATTATAATTCACCCCTCCACTTT
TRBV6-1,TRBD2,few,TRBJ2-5,CASSRIGTSGGNVQETQYF,TGTGCCAGCAGCAGGATCGGGACTAGCGGGGGTAACGTACAAGAGACCCAGTACTTC
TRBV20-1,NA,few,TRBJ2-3,CSATGGSPFTDTQYF,TGCAGTGCTACGGGCGGGTCTCCATTCACAGATACGCAGTATTTT
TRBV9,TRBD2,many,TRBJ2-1,CASSQGDRGLAGVVEQFF,TGTGCCAGCAGCCAAGGGGACAGGGGACTAGCGGGAGTTGTTGAGCAGTTCTTC
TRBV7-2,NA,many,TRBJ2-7,CASSSDSWAYEQYF,TGTGCCAGCAGCTCGGACAGCTGGGCGTACGAGCAGTACTTC
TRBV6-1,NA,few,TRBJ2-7,CASSALSSSYEQYF,TGTGCCAGCAGTGCCCTCTCGAGCTCCTACGAGCAGTACTTC
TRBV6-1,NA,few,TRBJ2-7,CASSSGRGRYEQYF,TGTGCCAGCAGCTCCGGTCGGGGCCGATACGAGCAGTACTTC
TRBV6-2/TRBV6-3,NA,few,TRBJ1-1,CASVRLGQYTEAFF,TGTGCCAGCGTCCGATTAGGACAGTACACTGAAGCTTTCTTT